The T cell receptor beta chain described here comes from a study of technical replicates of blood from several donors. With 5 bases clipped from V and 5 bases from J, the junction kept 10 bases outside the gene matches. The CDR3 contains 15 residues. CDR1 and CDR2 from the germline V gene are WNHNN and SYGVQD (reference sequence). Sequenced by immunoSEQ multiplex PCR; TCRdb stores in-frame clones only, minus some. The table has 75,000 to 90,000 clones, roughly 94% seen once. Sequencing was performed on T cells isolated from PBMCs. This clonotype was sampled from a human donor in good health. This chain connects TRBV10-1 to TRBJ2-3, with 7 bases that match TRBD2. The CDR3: CASSQLRESVDTQYF. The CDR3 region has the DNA TGCGCCAGCAGTCAATTGCGGGAGTCAGTAGATACGCAGTATTTT.